Below are 28 T cell receptor beta chains sequenced from a single sample in a study of blood T cell repertoires in COVID-19. The method was immunoSEQ multiplex PCR; TCRdb's version includes in-frame clones alone and lacks a portion of them. In the table there are roughly 480,000 clones, nearly 90% of which are singletons. The sample comprised peripheral blood. All receptors derive from a man aged 18 to 29 with COVID-19, enrolled during active disease.

The chain has TRBV7-2 and TRBJ2-3; 11 bases match TRBD2. The J segment lost 3 bases and the V segment lost 1 base, leaving 6 bases of the junction unmatched. The germline V gene encodes CDR1 SGHTA and CDR2 FQGNSA. The length of the CDR3 is 17 residues. CDR3 loop: CASSLVASGGPTDTQYF. In DNA, the CDR3 is TGTGCCAGCAGCTTAGTGGCTAGCGGGGGGCCGACAGATACGCAGTATTTT.

The V and J genes are TRBV12-3 or TRBV12-4 and TRBJ2-7, with 7 bases aligning to TRBD2. V dropped 6 bases and J dropped 6; count of bases not matched to a gene: 8. CDR3 length equals 13 residues. Here the CDR3 DNA reads TGTGCCAGCAGGGGGGGGACCACCTCCGAGCAGTACTTC. As protein: CASRGGTTSEQYF.

The chain couples TRBV4-1 to TRBJ1-2; 10 positions agree with TRBD1. Germline V gives CDR1 MGHRA, CDR2 YSYEKL. Trimming cost V 5 bases and J 8 bases; bases outside gene matches: 11. This CDR3 contains 15 residues. Here the CDR3 DNA reads TGCGCCAGCAGCGCCCCCGGGACAGGGGAATGGGGCTACACCTTC. Its protein product is CASSAPGTGEWGYTF.

The chain recombines TRBV7-9 with TRBJ2-2; 7 bases fit TRBD1. The CDR3 runs 14 residues. V shed 5 bases and J 3 bases; nucleotides not matched to a gene: 3. Germline V gene lookup returns CDR1 SEHNR and CDR2 FQNEAQ (reference sequence). This chain's CDR3 is CASSAQGYTGELFF. The CDR3 nucleotides are TGTGCCAGCAGCGCACAGGGGTACACCGGGGAGCTGTTTTTT. The whole variable domain, filled in from reference TRBV7-9 and TRBJ2-2, reads DTGVSQNPRHKITKRGQNVTFRCDPISEHNRLYWYRQTLGQGPEFLTYFQNEAQLEKSRLLSDRFSAERPKGSFSTLEIQRTEQGDSAMYLCASSAQGYTGELFFGEGSRLTVL.

The J gene is TRBJ2-3, the V gene TRBV25-1, with D possibly TRBD1 on 5 matching bases. The V end was cut by 1 base, the J end by 2 bases, with 10 bases between. Germline V gene data show CDR1 as MGHDK and CDR2 as SYGVNS. CDR3 size: 15 residues. The CDR3 DNA follows: TGTGCCAGCAGTGAATTTCAGGGTAACACAGATACGCAGTATTTT. It yields the protein CASSEFQGNTDTQYF.

The chain is built from TRBV14 and TRBJ1-6; the D is unclear. Trimming removed 1 base at V and 2 bases at J, with 6 bases between. The CDR3 totals 15 residues. From germline, CDR1 is SGHDN and CDR2 FVKESK. The CDR3 DNA reads TGTGCCAGCAGCCAAGCGGGAACCTATAATTCACCCCTCCACTTT. This codes for CASSQAGTYNSPLHF.

The sample holds a few counts of this clone. This rearrangement joins TRBV1 to TRBJ2-3; TRBD2, the table's D call, lacks a check against the DNA. TRBV1 is noted as a pseudogene. This CDR3 is built from 20 residues. In DNA form, the CDR3 reads TGCACCAGCAGCCGCCAATGGGGCGGTAGCGGGGGGGCTGACACAGATACGCAGTATTTT. Its protein is CTSSRQWGGSGGADTDTQYF.

Only one count was recorded for this clone. The J gene is TRBJ2-2, the V gene TRBV18; 8 bases line up with TRBD2. V shed 4 bases, J shed 0 bases, and the junction held 7 bases outside the gene matches. This CDR3 region has 17 residues. Germline loops: CDR1 KGHSH, CDR2 LQKENI. The CDR3: CASSRTSGETNTGELFF. The CDR3 DNA sequence: TGTGCCAGCTCACGAACTAGCGGTGAAACGAACACCGGGGAGCTGTTTTTT.

This chain uses TRBV9 with TRBJ2-2; 9 bases are a match to TRBD1. The J segment lost 0 bases and the V segment lost 0 bases, leaving 6 bases of the junction unmatched. The CDR3 totals 18 residues. Germline V gene lookup returns CDR1 SGDLS and CDR2 YYNGEE. The CDR3 region has the DNA TGTGCCAGCAGCGTAGAGGGGGGACAGGGCACGAACACCGGGGAGCTGTTTTTT. Translating gives CASSVEGGQGTNTGELFF.

The chain recombines TRBV19 with TRBJ2-1; the match to TRBD2 covers 10 bases. The V and J ends lost 3 bases and 4 bases, in that order; junction bases with no gene match: 6. This CDR3 contains 16 residues. Germline loops: CDR1 LNHDA, CDR2 SQIVND (reference sequence). The CDR3 coding sequence is TGTGCCAGTAGTATTAGGCTAGCGGGGGCTTACAATGAGCAGTTCTTC. This encodes CASSIRLAGAYNEQFF.

This clone is a singleton in its sample. The V gene is TRBV20-1, the J gene TRBJ1-5; TRBD1 matches 7 bases. Germline CDR1 DFQATT, CDR2 SNEGSKA (reference sequence). V lost 3 bases to trimming and J lost 1 base; unmatched junction nucleotides: 9. CDR3 length: 16 amino acids. Here the CDR3 reads CSASVQGDSSNQPQHF. CDR3 nucleotides: TGCAGTGCTAGTGTCCAGGGGGACTCGAGCAATCAGCCCCAGCATTTT.

This chain joins TRBV10-2 and TRBJ2-2; TRBD2 aligns across 9 bases. Germline V gene lookup returns CDR1 WSHSY and CDR2 SAAADI. The junction had 12 bases not matched to a gene; V was cut back by 7 bases and J by 6 bases. The CDR3 has 16 amino acids. This chain's CDR3 is CASNLWGGRAAGELFF. For the CDR3, the DNA is TGCGCCAGCAACCTTTGGGGCGGGAGGGCCGCCGGGGAGCTGTTTTTT.

This clone was seen a handful of times. The genes are TRBV6-2 or TRBV6-3 and TRBJ2-3; unclear D gene. The CDR3 has 14 residues. CDR1 is MNHEY and CDR2 is SVGEGT in the germline V gene. Trimming took 0 bases from V and 5 from J, leaving 9 bases between them. In DNA, the CDR3 is TGTGCCAGCAGTTACTCGCTAGAAAGAGATACGCAGTATTTT. Protein product: CASSYSLERDTQYF.

A few counts support this clone. In nucleotides, the CDR3 is TGTGCCAGCAGCCAAGCCTCCAGCGGGGGTTACGAGCAGTACTTC. Translation: CASSQASSGGYEQYF. This sequence joins TRBV3-1 (or the pseudogene TRBV3-2) and TRBJ2-7, with 8 nucleotides matching TRBD2. Germline V gene lookup returns CDR1 LGHDT and CDR2 YNNKEL (reference sequence). The CDR3 is 15 residues long. V lost 1 base, J lost 4 bases, and 6 bases stayed unmatched.

The gene calls are TRBV13 and TRBJ2-1; D remains unclear. CDR1 PRHDT and CDR2 FYEKMQ come from the germline V gene (reference sequence). V dropped 3 bases and J dropped 5 bases, with 8 bases sitting between them. CDR3 size: 13 residues. The CDR3 region has the DNA TGTGCCAGCAGCTTCGAGTTGAACAATGAGCAGTTCTTC. It specifies CASSFELNNEQFF.

The chain employs TRBV2 and TRBJ2-1; 9 nucleotides align to TRBD2. Germline CDR1 is SNHLY and CDR2 is FYNNEI. V shed 5 bases and J 7 bases; nucleotides not matched to a gene: 3. The CDR3 has 13 residues. The CDR3 nucleotides read TGTGCCAGCAGTATTCTAGCGGGGAATGAGCAGTTCTTC. This encodes CASSILAGNEQFF. The full variable domain, rest sourced from reference TRBV2 and TRBJ2-1, is EPEVTQTPSHQVTQMGQEVILRCVPISNHLYFYWYRQILGQKVEFLVSFYNNEISEKSEIFDDQFSVERPDGSNFTLKIRSTKLEDSAMYFCASSILAGNEQFFGPGTRLTVL.

The genes are TRBV11-3 and TRBJ1-3; 9 positions agree with TRBD1. Germline CDR1 SGHNT, CDR2 YENEEA. After removal of 4 bases from V and 4 bases from J, the junction contained 5 bases not matched to a gene. The CDR3 length is 15 residues. Here the CDR3 DNA reads TGTGCCAGCAGCTGGGACAGGGCGACCGGAAACACCATATATTTT. Its protein is CASSWDRATGNTIYF.

This clone has only one observation. The J gene is TRBJ2-7, the V gene TRBV29-1; 12 nucleotides line up with TRBD1. This CDR3 region has 14 residues. Germline V CDR1 and CDR2: SQVTM, ANQGSEA. Losses at the gene ends were 7 bases for V and 5 bases for J; bases not matched to a gene: 9. The CDR3, as DNA: TGCAGCGCCAAACCCGGGACAGGGGGCGACGAGCAGTACTTC. Amino acid sequence: CSAKPGTGGDEQYF.

The rearrangement links TRBV9 to TRBJ1-6; the match to TRBD1 covers 7 bases. This CDR3 is built from 15 residues. With 4 bases clipped from V and 12 bases from J, the junction kept 13 bases outside the gene matches. Germline V gene lookup returns CDR1 SGDLS and CDR2 YYNGEE. The CDR3 DNA follows: TGTGCCAGCAGCCTCCGGGACAGCAGGAATGGACCCCTCCACTTT. Protein sequence: CASSLRDSRNGPLHF.

The rearrangement joins TRBV6-2 or TRBV6-3 to TRBJ2-2, with D maybe TRBD1 (6 bases). V was pared by 2 bases and J by 5 bases, with 9 bases between. Germline V gives CDR1 MNHEY, CDR2 SVGEGT. The CDR3 consists of 14 residues. For the CDR3, the DNA is TGTGCCAGCAGTTACACAGGGTATACCGGGGAGCTGTTTTTT. Translated, it gives CASSYTGYTGELFF.

As DNA, the CDR3 is TGTGCCAGCAGCTCTTCTAGCAATCAGCCCCAGCATTTT. Translating it yields CASSSSSNQPQHF. The chain employs TRBV7-2 and TRBJ1-5; D call uncertain. Trimming removed 4 bases at V and 0 bases at J, with 4 bases between. Germline V gene data show CDR1 as SGHTA and CDR2 as FQGNSA. The CDR3 covers 13 residues.

The chain has TRBV15 and TRBJ2-7; D remains unclear. CDR3 length: 12 amino acids. Germline CDR1 LNHNV, CDR2 YYDKDF (reference sequence). The V end lost 0 bases, the J end lost 7 bases, and 7 bases lay between the germline ends. The CDR3 nucleotides read TGTGCCACCAGCAGAGATCTGGAGGAGCAGTACTTC. Translated: CATSRDLEEQYF.

The chain is built from TRBV18 and TRBJ2-7; 8 bases are shared with TRBD1. CDR1 is KGHSH and CDR2 is LQKENI in the germline V gene. V lost 1 base and J lost 6; bases outside the gene matches: 11. This CDR3 is 16 amino acids long. The CDR3 coding sequence is TGTGCCAGCTCACCACTCCCAGGACAGGGAAAAGGCGAGCAGTACTTC. This gives the protein CASSPLPGQGKGEQYF.

This rearrangement joins TRBV9 to TRBJ2-2; TRBD2 is a possible D gene (7 bases). Per germline, CDR1 SGDLS and CDR2 YYNGEE. This CDR3 has 16 amino acids. Trimming removed 0 bases at V and 2 bases at J, with 11 bases between. The CDR3 spells CASSVDGGRNTGELFF. DNA for the CDR3: TGTGCCAGCAGCGTAGACGGGGGGCGCAACACCGGGGAGCTGTTTTTT.

The chain recombines TRBV7-6 with TRBJ2-5; D might be TRBD2 (5 bases). The germline CDR1 and CDR2 sequences are SGHVS and FNYEAQ. Trimming left V 0 bases short and J 1 base short, with 9 bases between. The CDR3 is 15 residues long. DNA for the CDR3: TGTGCCAGCAGCTTAGCACGGGGAGTCCAAGAGACCCAGTACTTC. Translating gives CASSLARGVQETQYF.

The chain links TRBV18 to TRBJ2-2; unclear D gene. This CDR3 spans 15 amino acids. V was trimmed by 7 bases and J by 0 bases, leaving 12 bases between them. CDR1 and CDR2 (germline): KGHSH, LQKENI. The CDR3 is CASCRQDANTGELFF. CDR3 nucleotides: TGTGCCAGCTGTCGACAAGATGCGAACACCGGGGAGCTGTTTTTT.

The chain combines TRBV24-1 with TRBJ2-3; D remains unclear. CDR3 length: 15 amino acids. Germline V gene data show CDR1 as KGHDR and CDR2 as SFDVKD. V gave up 0 bases and J gave up 0 bases, with 6 bases separating them. In nucleotides, the CDR3 is TGTGCCACCAGTGATTTGGAAAGCAGCACAGATACGCAGTATTTT. This codes for CATSDLESSTDTQYF.

CDR3 loop: CAWRTDPRDNSPLHF. The CDR3 bases are TGTGCCTGGAGGACAGATCCACGCGACAATTCACCCCTCCACTTT. This chain connects TRBV30 to TRBJ1-6; maybe TRBD1 (5 bases). Germline V CDR1 and CDR2: GTSNPN, SVGIG (reference sequence). The CDR3 covers 15 residues. With 3 bases removed from V and 7 bases from J, the gap between germline ends came to 16 bases.